This TCR beta chain was retrieved from a study of blood T cells in healthy people across ages. Primers used in a second PCR of about 6 to 11 cycles were a sample-barcoded 5' primer and a J-beta primer mix. TCRdb independently ran MiXCR on the 5' RACE reads; one entry per CDR3 protein. Seen here are around 1,800,000 distinct CDR3 sequences, 39% observed once, and the top ten hold about 21%. The germline V gene encodes CDR1 SGHTA and CDR2 FQGNSA. The CDR3 sequence is 14 residues long. V gave up 4 bases and J gave up 4 bases, with 13 bases separating them. This chain uses TRBV7-2 with TRBJ1-1; D gene ambiguous. Sequenced: blood. The sequence came from a human donor in good health. In DNA, the CDR3 is TGTGCCAGCAGCTCCCGCGGTTTTGGCACTGAAGCTTTCTTT. Translated: CASSSRGFGTEAFF.